This T cell receptor beta chain was retrieved from a study of cytomegalovirus exposure and HLA in healthy donors. This clone was counted a single time. Its target is not known. There are 16 residues in the CDR3. Per germline, CDR1 SQVTM and CDR2 ANQGSEA. Whole-study results and caveats: Presence/absence analyses assumed roughly uniform sequencing depth across donors, which may not hold. Cytomegalovirus status was reportedly diagnosed by the classifier with high sensitivity and specificity. Association with HLA alleles at 0.05 false discovery rate was found for 15,000 to 20,000 TCR beta sequences in a later analysis.

As for the donors, each was a healthy bone marrow donor. This PCR relied on a set of 60 Vbeta primers and 13 Jbeta primers. Clones were sequenced by immunoSEQ multiplex PCR, and TCRdb holds only the in-frame ones, with some missing. The sample has around 140,000 clones, roughly three quarters seen once. The receptor was isolated from a woman in her forties in good health and CMV-seronegative. The sequenced material came from PBMCs. The J gene is TRBJ2-5, the V gene TRBV29-1; TRBD1 matches 9 bases. The J call is uncertain, as TRBJ2-7 better fits the DNA end. The DNA for the CDR3 is TGCAGCGTAGTGGACCGGGACAGGGACTACTCCTACGAGCAGTACTTC. Translated, it gives CSVVDRDRDYSYEQYF.